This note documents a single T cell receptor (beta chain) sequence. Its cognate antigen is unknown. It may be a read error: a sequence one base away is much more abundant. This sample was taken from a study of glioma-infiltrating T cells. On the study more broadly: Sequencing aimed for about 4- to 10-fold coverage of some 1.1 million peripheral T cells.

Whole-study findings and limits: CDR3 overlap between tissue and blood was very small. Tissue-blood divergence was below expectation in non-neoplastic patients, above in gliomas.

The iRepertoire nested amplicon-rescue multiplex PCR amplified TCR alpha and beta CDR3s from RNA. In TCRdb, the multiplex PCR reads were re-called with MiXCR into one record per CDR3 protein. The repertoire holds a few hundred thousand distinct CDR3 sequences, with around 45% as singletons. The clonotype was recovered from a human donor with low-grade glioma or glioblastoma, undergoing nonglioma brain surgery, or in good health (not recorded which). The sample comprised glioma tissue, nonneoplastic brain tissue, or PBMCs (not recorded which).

As DNA, the CDR3 is TGTGCCAGCAGTTTAAGGCCAAGCTTCTACAATGAGCAGTTCTTC. Translated: CASSLRPSFYNEQFF. The V gene is TRBV28, the J gene TRBJ2-1; D ambiguous. V gave up 2 bases and J gave up 3 bases, with 11 bases separating them. CDR1 and CDR2 from the germline V gene are MDHEN and SYDVKM. The CDR3 loop spans 15 amino acids.